The entry below describes one T cell receptor (beta chain). Its specificity is not known. Sample treatment: oral pan-JAK inhibitor, 5-10 mg twice daily. Sequencing used cDNA as its template, made by extracting RNA and reverse transcribing it. Measured with immunoSEQ multiplex PCR; TCRdb has only the in-frame clones, and not every one. The data show about 190,000 clones, 50% to 60% seen once. These data belong to a study of CD8+ T cells in alopecia areata. Findings of the study overall: Scalp lesions, especially in alopecia totalis/universalis, had higher clonality than normal scalp. Many expanded lesional clones persisted in scalp and blood during tofacitinib.

The source of this sequence is a human donor with alopecia areata. Here the sequenced sample was CD4+ T cells sorted from blood, taken at week 4, from a patient treated with tofacitinib.

The CDR3 protein is CASSFGGYTNTGELFF. CDR3 coding DNA: TGCGCCAGCAGCTTTGGTGGTTACACGAACACCGGGGAGCTGTTTTTT. The rearrangement links TRBV5-1 to TRBJ2-2; D gene unclear. Trimming removed 2 bases at V and 0 bases at J, with 11 bases between. The CDR3 runs 16 residues. Germline loops: CDR1 SGHRS, CDR2 YFSETQ.